This is a list of T cell receptor beta chains from one sample in a study of T-cell reconstitution after alpha-beta-depleted transplantation in children. TCRdb passed the PCR reads through MiXCR, listing each CDR3 protein once. The sample has roughly 670,000 distinct CDR3 sequences, over 10% seen once. Sequences were derived from PBMCs, sampled before TCRalphabeta/CD19-depleted stem cell transplant. The source of these receptors is a girl aged 2 to 10 with congenital amegakaryocytic thrombocytopenia, due to receive a stem cell transplant. The conserved cysteine and the conserved F or W are not part of the CDR3 here. Each record gives: J gene, V gene, CDR3 protein.

>TRBJ2-7|TRBV7-8
ASSSYGTSGREY
>TRBJ2-1|TRBV5-1
ASSLIAGGPGSYNEQF
>TRBJ2-1|TRBV5-1
ASSEGLAGVNEQF
>TRBJ1-1|TRBV7-9
ASSSGTGMNTEAF
>TRBJ2-3|TRBV12-3/TRBV12-4
ASSPSVIVTDTQY
>TRBJ2-1|TRBV5-1
ASSFESEQF
>TRBJ2-5|TRBV9
ASSASTGTKETQY
>TRBJ2-1|TRBV29-1
SVPRGGANEQF
>TRBJ2-3|TRBV20-1
SARDPGGTDTQY
>TRBJ2-7|TRBV28
ASAHRRGIISYEQY
>TRBJ2-7|TRBV11-2
ASSLTGNNNFRSYEQY
>TRBJ2-5|TRBV7-8
ASSFPAGLMYQETQY
>TRBJ2-7|TRBV30
AWSTDQGEQY
>TRBJ2-3|TRBV20-1
SAGLADGTDTQY
>TRBJ2-7|TRBV7-2
ASSADGTSGIYEQY
>TRBJ1-4|TRBV7-9
ASSEGQGGEKLF
>TRBJ1-1|TRBV7-8
ASSRDRVGWTEAF
>TRBJ2-1|TRBV28
ASSLDAFGAFSYNEQF
>TRBJ2-7|TRBV20-1
SAPQTSGSLYEQY
>TRBJ2-1|TRBV12-3/TRBV12-4
ASSPDRSNEQF
>TRBJ2-7|TRBV12-5
ASGSPSVQALYEQY
>TRBJ2-1|TRBV6-4
ASSEGVGTKQF
>TRBJ2-7|TRBV6-9
ASRQKDEQY
>TRBJ2-1|TRBV12-3/TRBV12-4
ASRHILAGGYNEQF
>TRBJ2-3|TRBV7-9
ASSFKGVAGALDTQY
>TRBJ2-2|TRBV7-2
ASSLGPGPNTGELF
>TRBJ1-1|TRBV29-1
SVEGAGTLGNTEAF
>TRBJ2-3|TRBV30
AWSVNSNTDTQY
>TRBJ2-1|TRBV27
ASSFLAGGDNEQF
>TRBJ2-5|TRBV12-3/TRBV12-4
ASRLGQIQETQY
>TRBJ2-1|TRBV7-9
ASRLRGNEQF
>TRBJ2-3|TRBV12-3/TRBV12-4
ASSFPLVPDTQY
>TRBJ2-1|TRBV15
ATSIRISTSPEQF
>TRBJ2-3|TRBV9
ASSVALLGDTQY
>TRBJ2-7|TRBV29-1
SVGGRPGETSPYEQY
>TRBJ1-3|TRBV20-1
SALGDSKGNTIY
>TRBJ2-7|TRBV20-1
SARDLLTSGTYEQY
>TRBJ2-3|TRBV6-5
ASSYASGRAAFTDTQY
>TRBJ2-3|TRBV19
ASSIYGGTDTQY
>TRBJ2-3|TRBV20-1
SARDLLASTDTQY
>TRBJ2-5|TRBV24-1
ATSDFPSGSGETQY
>TRBJ2-7|TRBV20-1
SAKTEGVSYEQY